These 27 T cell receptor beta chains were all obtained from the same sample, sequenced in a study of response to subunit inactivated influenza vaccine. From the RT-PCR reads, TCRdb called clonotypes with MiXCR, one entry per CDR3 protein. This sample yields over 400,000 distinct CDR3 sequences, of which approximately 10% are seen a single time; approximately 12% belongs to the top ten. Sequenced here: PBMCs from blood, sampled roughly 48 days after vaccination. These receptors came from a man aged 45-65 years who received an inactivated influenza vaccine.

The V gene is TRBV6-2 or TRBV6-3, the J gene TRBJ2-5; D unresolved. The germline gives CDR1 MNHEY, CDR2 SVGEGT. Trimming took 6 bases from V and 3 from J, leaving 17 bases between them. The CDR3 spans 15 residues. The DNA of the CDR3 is TGTGCCAGCAGCTCCCGTTCTCGGATTGAAGAGACCCAGTACTTC. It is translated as CASSSRSRIEETQYF.

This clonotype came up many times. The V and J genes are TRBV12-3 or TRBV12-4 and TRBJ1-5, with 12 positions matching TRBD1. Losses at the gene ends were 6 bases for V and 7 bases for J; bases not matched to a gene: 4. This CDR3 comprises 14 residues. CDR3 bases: TGTGCCAGCAGCCCTGGGACAGGGGGCCAGCCCCAGCATTTT. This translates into CASSPGTGGQPQHF.

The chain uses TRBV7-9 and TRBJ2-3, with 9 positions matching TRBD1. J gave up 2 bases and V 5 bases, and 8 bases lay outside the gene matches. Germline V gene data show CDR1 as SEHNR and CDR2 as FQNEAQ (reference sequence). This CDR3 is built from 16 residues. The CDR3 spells CASSGPRDRATDTQYF. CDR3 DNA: TGTGCCAGCAGCGGACCGCGGGACAGGGCCACAGATACGCAGTATTTT.

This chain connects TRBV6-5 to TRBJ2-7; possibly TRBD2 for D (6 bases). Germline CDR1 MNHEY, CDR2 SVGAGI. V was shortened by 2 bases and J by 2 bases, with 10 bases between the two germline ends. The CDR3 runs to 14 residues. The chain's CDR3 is CASSYDGGAYEQYF. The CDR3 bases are TGTGCCAGCAGTTACGACGGGGGAGCCTACGAGCAGTACTTC.

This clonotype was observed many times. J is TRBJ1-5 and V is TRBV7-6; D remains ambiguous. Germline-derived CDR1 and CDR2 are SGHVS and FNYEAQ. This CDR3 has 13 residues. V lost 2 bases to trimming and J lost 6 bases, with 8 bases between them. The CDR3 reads CASSLQEGQPQHF. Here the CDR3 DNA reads TGTGCCAGCAGCTTACAGGAGGGTCAGCCCCAGCATTTT.

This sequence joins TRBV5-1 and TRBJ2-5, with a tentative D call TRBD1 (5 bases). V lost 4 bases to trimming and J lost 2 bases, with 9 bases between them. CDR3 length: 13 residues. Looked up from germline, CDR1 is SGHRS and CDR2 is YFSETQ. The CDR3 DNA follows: TGCGCCAGCAGCCCTAGACAGCAAGAGACCCAGTACTTC. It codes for CASSPRQQETQYF.

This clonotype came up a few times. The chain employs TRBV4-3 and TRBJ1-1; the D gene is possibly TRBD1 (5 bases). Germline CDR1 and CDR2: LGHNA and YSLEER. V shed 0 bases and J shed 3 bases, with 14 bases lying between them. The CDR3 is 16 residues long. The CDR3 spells CASSQDSREGYTEAFF. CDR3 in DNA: TGCGCCAGCAGCCAAGACTCAAGGGAGGGGTACACTGAAGCTTTCTTT.

The CDR3 reads CASSYTRRGRNEQFF. The CDR3 DNA follows: TGTGCCAGCAGTTATACCCGGCGGGGGCGCAATGAGCAGTTCTTC. The chain recombines TRBV6-5 with TRBJ2-1; D is perhaps TRBD2 (7 bases). The germline V gene has CDR1 MNHEY and CDR2 SVGAGI. Trimming left V 3 bases short and J 6 bases short, with 15 bases between. The CDR3 runs to 15 residues.

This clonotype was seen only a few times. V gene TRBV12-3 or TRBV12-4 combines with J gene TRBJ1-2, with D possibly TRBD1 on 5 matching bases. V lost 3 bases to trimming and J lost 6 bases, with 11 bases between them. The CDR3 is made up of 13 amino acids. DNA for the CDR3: TGTGCCAGCAGTTTTCAGGGCGGGAATGGCTACACCTTC. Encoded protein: CASSFQGGNGYTF.

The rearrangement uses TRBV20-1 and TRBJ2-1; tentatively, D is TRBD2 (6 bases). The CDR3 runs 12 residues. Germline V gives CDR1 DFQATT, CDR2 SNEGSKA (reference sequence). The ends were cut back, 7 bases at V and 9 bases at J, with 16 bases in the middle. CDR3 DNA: TGCAGTGTCGCAGGACTAACCTCTGAGCAGTTCTTC. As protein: CSVAGLTSEQFF.

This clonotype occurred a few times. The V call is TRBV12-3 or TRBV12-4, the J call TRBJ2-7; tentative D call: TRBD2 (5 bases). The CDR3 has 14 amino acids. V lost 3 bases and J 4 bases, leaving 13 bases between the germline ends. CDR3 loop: CASSFGLAGYEQYF. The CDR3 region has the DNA TGTGCCAGCAGTTTCGGACTGGCCGGGTACGAGCAGTACTTC.

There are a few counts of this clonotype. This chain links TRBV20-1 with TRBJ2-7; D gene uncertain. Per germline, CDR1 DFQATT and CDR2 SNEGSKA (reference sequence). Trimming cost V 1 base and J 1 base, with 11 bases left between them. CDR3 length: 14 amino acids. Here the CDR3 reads CSARVPDGSYEQYF. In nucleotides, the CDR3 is TGCAGTGCTAGAGTCCCGGACGGATCCTACGAGCAGTACTTC.

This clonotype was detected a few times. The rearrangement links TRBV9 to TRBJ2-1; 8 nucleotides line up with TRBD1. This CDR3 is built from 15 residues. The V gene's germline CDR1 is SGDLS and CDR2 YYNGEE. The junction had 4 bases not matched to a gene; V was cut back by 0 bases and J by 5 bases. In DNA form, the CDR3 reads TGTGCCAGCAGCGTAGGGCAGGGGGCTCACAATGAGCAGTTCTTC. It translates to CASSVGQGAHNEQFF.

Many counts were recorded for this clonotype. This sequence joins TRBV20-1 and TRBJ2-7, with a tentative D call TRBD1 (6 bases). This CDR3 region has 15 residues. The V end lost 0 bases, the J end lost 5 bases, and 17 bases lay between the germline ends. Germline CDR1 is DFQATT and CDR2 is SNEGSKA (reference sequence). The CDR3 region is CSARDWSQGKDEQYF. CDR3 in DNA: TGCAGTGCTAGAGATTGGAGCCAGGGGAAGGACGAGCAGTACTTC.

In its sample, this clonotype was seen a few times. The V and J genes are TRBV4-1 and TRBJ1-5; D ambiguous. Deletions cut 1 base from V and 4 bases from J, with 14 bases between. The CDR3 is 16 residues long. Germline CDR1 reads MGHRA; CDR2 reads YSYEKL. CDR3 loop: CASSQGAPLGNQPQHF. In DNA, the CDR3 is TGCGCCAGCAGCCAAGGAGCCCCGCTTGGTAATCAGCCCCAGCATTTT.

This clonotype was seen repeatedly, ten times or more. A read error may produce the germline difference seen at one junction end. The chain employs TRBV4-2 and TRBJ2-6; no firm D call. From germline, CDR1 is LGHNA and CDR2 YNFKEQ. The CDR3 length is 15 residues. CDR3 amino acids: CASSQESSGANVLTF. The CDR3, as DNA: TGCGCCAGCAGCCAAGAGAGCTCTGGGGCCAACGTCCTGACTTTC.

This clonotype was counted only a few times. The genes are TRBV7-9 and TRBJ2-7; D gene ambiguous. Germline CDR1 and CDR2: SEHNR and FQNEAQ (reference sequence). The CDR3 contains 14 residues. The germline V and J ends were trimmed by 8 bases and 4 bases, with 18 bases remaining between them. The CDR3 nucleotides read TGTGCCAGCGCGTTTCCCCCCCCAACTTACGAGCAGTACTTC. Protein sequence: CASAFPPPTYEQYF.

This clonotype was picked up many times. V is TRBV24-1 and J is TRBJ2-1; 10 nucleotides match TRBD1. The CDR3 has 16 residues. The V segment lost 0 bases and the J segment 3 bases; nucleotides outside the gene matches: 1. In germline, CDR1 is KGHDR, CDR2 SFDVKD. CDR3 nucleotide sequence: TGTGCCACCAGTGATTTGGGGACAGGGGACTACAATGAGCAGTTCTTC. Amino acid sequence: CATSDLGTGDYNEQFF.

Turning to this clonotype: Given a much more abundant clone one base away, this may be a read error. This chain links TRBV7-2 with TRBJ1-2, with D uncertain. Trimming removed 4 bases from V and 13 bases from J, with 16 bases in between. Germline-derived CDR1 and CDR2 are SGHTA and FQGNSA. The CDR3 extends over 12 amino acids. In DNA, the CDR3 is TGTGCCAGCAGCTCCGGGATGTCGAGCTGCACCTTC. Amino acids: CASSSGMSSCTF.

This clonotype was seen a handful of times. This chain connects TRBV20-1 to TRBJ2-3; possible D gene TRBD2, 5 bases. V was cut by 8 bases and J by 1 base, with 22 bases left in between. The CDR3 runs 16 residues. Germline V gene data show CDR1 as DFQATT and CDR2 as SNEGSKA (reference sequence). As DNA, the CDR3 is TGCAGTCCCCCCGGGATCGCACGAGGCGGCACAGATACGCAGTATTTT. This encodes CSPPGIARGGTDTQYF.

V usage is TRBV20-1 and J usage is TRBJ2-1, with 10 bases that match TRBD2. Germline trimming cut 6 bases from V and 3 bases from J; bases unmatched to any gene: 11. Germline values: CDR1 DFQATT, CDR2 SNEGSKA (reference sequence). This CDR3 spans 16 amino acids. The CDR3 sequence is CSAPSPSGSHYNEQFF. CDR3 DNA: TGCAGTGCCCCCTCCCCTAGCGGGAGTCACTACAATGAGCAGTTCTTC.

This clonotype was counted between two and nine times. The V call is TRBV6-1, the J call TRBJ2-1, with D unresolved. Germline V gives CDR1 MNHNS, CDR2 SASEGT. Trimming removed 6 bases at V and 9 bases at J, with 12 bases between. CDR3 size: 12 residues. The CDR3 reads CASSLSSLEQFF. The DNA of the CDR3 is TGTGCCAGCAGCCTGTCGTCCCTTGAGCAGTTCTTC.

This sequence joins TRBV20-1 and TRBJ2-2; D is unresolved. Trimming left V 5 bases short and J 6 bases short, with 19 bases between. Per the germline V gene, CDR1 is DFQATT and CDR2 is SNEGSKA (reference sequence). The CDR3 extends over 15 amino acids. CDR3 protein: CSAEAQLDYAGELFF. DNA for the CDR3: TGCAGTGCTGAAGCCCAGTTGGATTACGCCGGGGAGCTGTTTTTT.

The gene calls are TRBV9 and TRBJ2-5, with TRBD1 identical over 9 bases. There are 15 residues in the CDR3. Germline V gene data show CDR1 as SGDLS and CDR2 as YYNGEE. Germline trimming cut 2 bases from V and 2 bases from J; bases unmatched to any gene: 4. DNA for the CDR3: TGTGCCAGCAGCGTTTCTGGGACAGGGCAAGAGACCCAGTACTTC. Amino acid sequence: CASSVSGTGQETQYF.

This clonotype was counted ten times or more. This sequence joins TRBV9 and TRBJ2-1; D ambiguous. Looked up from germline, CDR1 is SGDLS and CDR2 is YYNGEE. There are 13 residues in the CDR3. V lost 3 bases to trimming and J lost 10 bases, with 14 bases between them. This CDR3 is CASSGGPSDEQFF. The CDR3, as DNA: TGTGCCAGCAGCGGAGGTCCCTCCGACGAGCAGTTCTTC.

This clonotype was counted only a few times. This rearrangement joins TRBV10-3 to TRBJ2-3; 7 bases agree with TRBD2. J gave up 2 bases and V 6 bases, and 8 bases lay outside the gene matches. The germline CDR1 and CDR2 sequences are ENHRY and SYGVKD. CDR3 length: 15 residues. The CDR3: CAISPQRDSTDTQYF. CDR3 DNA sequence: TGTGCCATCAGCCCACAGCGGGATTCCACAGATACGCAGTATTTT.

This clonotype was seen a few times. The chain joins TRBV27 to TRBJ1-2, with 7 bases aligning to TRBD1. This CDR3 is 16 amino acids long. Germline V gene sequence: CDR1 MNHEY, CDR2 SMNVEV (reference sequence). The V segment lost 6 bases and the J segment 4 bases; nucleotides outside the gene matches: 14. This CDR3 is CASSTIGDSWGYGYTF. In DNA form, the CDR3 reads TGTGCCAGCAGCACTATCGGGGACAGCTGGGGCTATGGCTACACCTTC.